These 19 T cell receptor beta chains originate from one sample sequenced in a study of neoadjuvant nivolumab and ipilimumab in lung cancer. Profiled with immunoSEQ multiplex PCR; TCRdb holds only in-frame clones, not every one. Counted here are 10,000 to 15,000 clones, less than 75% occurring once; the ten biggest clones make up about 23%. The material was peripheral blood, obtained after neoadjuvant nivolumab, alone or with ipilimumab, at or shortly before surgery. These receptors all stem from an adult with non-small cell lung cancer.

Relative to its sample, this clone is medium-sized. The chain combines TRBV11-3 with TRBJ2-2; 7 bases agree with TRBD1. V was clipped by 5 bases and J by 2 bases; unmatched bases: 5. The CDR3 spans 15 residues. Germline assignment: CDR1 SGHNT and CDR2 YENEEA. In DNA, the CDR3 is TGTGCCAGCAGCCCCGGACAGGCTAACACCGGGGAGCTGTTTTTT. This codes for CASSPGQANTGELFF.

V is TRBV11-2 and J is TRBJ2-2; D remains unclear. CDR1 is SGHAT and CDR2 is FQNNGV in the germline V gene. Trimming took 1 base from V and 6 from J, leaving 9 bases between them. The CDR3 length is 14 residues. The CDR3 DNA follows: TGTGCCAGCAGCTTAGGGGCCCCCCCCGGGGAGCTGTTTTTT. Amino acid sequence: CASSLGAPPGELFF.

The chain recombines TRBV30 with TRBJ2-2; D is undetermined. Trimming removed 0 bases at V and 1 base at J, with 6 bases between. The CDR3 sequence is 14 residues long. Germline V gives CDR1 GTSNPN, CDR2 SVGIG (reference sequence). The CDR3 loop reads CAWSVLENTGELFF. The CDR3 nucleotides read TGTGCCTGGAGTGTACTCGAGAACACCGGGGAGCTGTTTTTT.

The chain uses TRBV18 and TRBJ1-2; possible D gene TRBD1, 6 bases. Germline V gives CDR1 KGHSH, CDR2 LQKENI. CDR3 length: 14 amino acids. V lost 4 bases, J lost 6 bases, and 15 bases lay in between. The CDR3 DNA sequence: TGTGCCAGCTCACGGAACAGGGAGTTCGATGGCTACACCTTC. It is translated as CASSRNREFDGYTF.

The chain is built from TRBV29-1 and TRBJ2-1, with D maybe TRBD2 (6 bases). The CDR3 is made up of 14 amino acids. The V end was cut by 7 bases, the J end by 2 bases, with 15 bases between. CDR1 and CDR2 (germline): SQVTM, ANQGSEA. This CDR3 is CSAEGRTTYNEQFF. As DNA, the CDR3 is TGCAGCGCCGAAGGCAGGACTACCTACAATGAGCAGTTCTTC.

The chain recombines TRBV7-9 with TRBJ2-1; either TRBD1 or TRBD2 may fit D (5 bases each). The V end lost 5 bases, the J end lost 10 bases, and 12 bases lay between the germline ends. The CDR3 is 12 amino acids. CDR1 SEHNR and CDR2 FQNEAQ come from the germline V gene (reference sequence). The CDR3 region has the DNA TGTGCCAGCAGCCCTTACGAGGGGGAGCAGTTCTTC. Its translation is CASSPYEGEQFF.

The V gene is TRBV30, the J gene TRBJ2-5, with D hard to call. V dropped 0 bases and J dropped 4 bases, with 12 bases sitting between them. This CDR3 is 14 amino acids long. Germline CDR1 reads GTSNPN; CDR2 reads SVGIG (reference sequence). The CDR3 sequence: CAWSVPDPPETQYF. As DNA, the CDR3 is TGTGCCTGGAGTGTACCGGACCCCCCAGAGACCCAGTACTTC.

This chain uses TRBV7-9 with TRBJ2-3; no reliable D call. Trimming removed 1 base at V and 1 base at J, with 12 bases between. Germline CDR1 is SEHNR and CDR2 is FQNEAQ (reference sequence). The CDR3 spans 16 residues. This CDR3 reads CASSLDSVAGTDTQYF. CDR3 coding DNA: TGTGCCAGCAGCTTAGATTCGGTCGCTGGCACAGATACGCAGTATTTT.

The rearrangement links TRBV6-6 to TRBJ2-7; TRBD1 matches 9 bases. V gave up 2 bases and J gave up 3 bases; unmatched junction bases: 2. Germline CDR1 reads MNHNY; CDR2 reads SVGAGI (reference sequence). The CDR3 sequence is 14 residues long. The CDR3 sequence is CASSYADRGYEQYF. The CDR3 DNA reads TGTGCCAGCAGTTACGCGGACAGGGGCTACGAGCAGTACTTC.

J is TRBJ1-2 and V is TRBV29-1, with unresolved D. The V and J ends lost 6 bases and 7 bases respectively, with 12 bases between them. Looked up from germline, CDR1 is SQVTM and CDR2 is ANQGSEA. There are 11 residues in the CDR3. The CDR3 here is CSVTAPGGYTF. The DNA of the CDR3 is TGCAGCGTCACAGCTCCGGGTGGCTACACCTTC.

This chain links TRBV5-1 with TRBJ1-1, with D possibly TRBD1 on 5 matching bases. The CDR3 is 13 amino acids. V lost 2 bases and J 5 bases, leaving 10 bases between the germline ends. Per the germline V gene, CDR1 is SGHRS and CDR2 is YFSETQ. The CDR3 sequence: CASSLQAGTEAFF. CDR3 nucleotides: TGCGCCAGCAGCTTACAGGCTGGGACTGAAGCTTTCTTT.

This rearrangement joins TRBV30 to TRBJ1-2; TRBD1 matches at 8 bases. The CDR3 is 13 residues long. Trimming took 2 bases from V and 8 from J; bases not matched to a gene: 7. Germline V gene data show CDR1 as GTSNPN and CDR2 as SVGIG (reference sequence). DNA for the CDR3: TGTGCCTGGAGTACCGACAGGGGTGGGGGCTACACCTTC. It translates to CAWSTDRGGGYTF.

The sample holds a few counts of this clone. V is TRBV6-6 and J is TRBJ1-5; a weak D match, TRBD1 (6 bases). Germline assignment: CDR1 MNHNY and CDR2 SVGAGI (reference sequence). Trimming removed 6 bases at V and 5 bases at J, with 17 bases between. The CDR3 is made up of 15 amino acids. CDR3 loop: CASSVNRDTYQPQHF. The CDR3 bases are TGTGCCAGCAGCGTAAACCGGGACACATATCAGCCCCAGCATTTT.

The rearrangement uses TRBV11-3 and TRBJ2-6; D may match TRBD1 or TRBD2 (7 bases each). CDR3 length: 18 residues. Per the germline V gene, CDR1 is SGHNT and CDR2 is YENEEA. Trimming cost V 5 bases and J 4 bases, with 21 bases left between them. CDR3 residues: CASSVSGGVGSGANVLTF. In nucleotides, the CDR3 is TGTGCCAGCAGCGTCTCAGGGGGGGTTGGTTCCGGGGCCAACGTCCTGACTTTC.

V usage is TRBV7-9 and J usage is TRBJ2-5; perhaps TRBD2 as D (6 bases). This CDR3 is built from 13 residues. V lost 5 bases to trimming and J lost 6 bases, with 13 bases between them. Germline assignment: CDR1 SEHNR and CDR2 FQNEAQ (reference sequence). The CDR3 loop is CASSRGEAKTQYF. CDR3 in DNA: TGTGCCAGCAGCCGAGGGGAGGCGAAGACCCAGTACTTC.

The chain employs TRBV30 and TRBJ1-1; no firm D call. With 3 bases removed from V and 0 bases from J, the gap between germline ends came to 11 bases. The germline V gene encodes CDR1 GTSNPN and CDR2 SVGIG (reference sequence). The CDR3 covers 14 residues. CDR3 nucleotides: TGTGCCTGGAGCCGAGGGCCAGTGAACACTGAAGCTTTCTTT. Its translation: CAWSRGPVNTEAFF.

V usage is TRBV11-2 and J usage is TRBJ2-7; D is perhaps TRBD1 or TRBD2 (5 bases each). With 5 bases removed from V and 2 bases from J, the gap between germline ends came to 16 bases. The CDR3 has 15 amino acids. Germline V gives CDR1 SGHAT, CDR2 FQNNGV. CDR3 sequence (DNA): TGTGCCAGCAGCCAATTAGGGGACGAAACCTACGAGCAGTACTTC. This sequence encodes CASSQLGDETYEQYF.

A few counts support this clone. The CDR3 region has the DNA TGTGCCAGCAGCTTTAATTCAGCTTTGAACACTGAAGCTTTCTTT. Translating it yields CASSFNSALNTEAFF. The rearrangement uses TRBV11-1 and TRBJ1-1; D gene unclear. Trimming left V 3 bases short and J 0 bases short, with 11 bases between. Per the germline V gene, CDR1 is SGHAT and CDR2 is FQDESV (reference sequence). The CDR3 contains 15 residues.

The genes are TRBV18 and TRBJ1-4, with D unclear. Trimming took 5 bases from V and 5 from J, leaving 9 bases between them. This CDR3 contains 13 residues. The germline V gene encodes CDR1 KGHSH and CDR2 LQKENI. In DNA form, the CDR3 reads TGTGCCAGCTCAAACAGCGAAAATGAAAAACTGTTTTTT. Amino acid sequence: CASSNSENEKLFF.